These 20 T cell receptor beta chains were sequenced from one sample in a study of identical twins (dated by TCRdb to 2016 to 2017). Preparation of the library involved 5' RACE. TCRdb lists the instrument as Illumina HiSeq 2000. Using fastp trimming at Q25 and MiXCR clonotype assembly, TCRdb reanalyzed the public sequencing data and kept in-frame beta chains. Records with the same CDR3 protein are collapsed into one entry carrying the most frequent genes and DNA. The sample table contains 470,000 or so distinct CDR3 sequences; only one count was recorded for approximately 24% of them. The ten most abundant clones make up about 2.7% of the sample. This sample also appeared in a second study, on T cells expressing NK-cell markers.

Source material: CD4+ T cells sorted from blood. All receptors derive from a woman under 30 in good health.

This clonotype has just a few counts. V usage is TRBV29-1 and J usage is TRBJ2-5, with 7 bases fitting TRBD2. Unmatched junction bases numbered 7, after V lost 4 bases and J lost 5 bases. This CDR3 comprises 13 residues. Germline values: CDR1 SQVTM, CDR2 ANQGSEA. The CDR3 is CSVALLGGETQYF. The CDR3 bases are TGCAGCGTTGCCCTCCTGGGAGGGGAGACCCAGTACTTC.

This clonotype was detected a few times. This chain connects TRBV15 to TRBJ1-2, with TRBD1 identical over 7 bases. The germline V gene encodes CDR1 LNHNV and CDR2 YYDKDF (reference sequence). V dropped 2 bases and J dropped 2; count of bases not matched to a gene: 2. CDR3 size: 14 residues. CDR3 sequence (DNA): TGTGCCACCAGCAGAAACAGGGGAAACTATGGCTACACCTTC. Its protein product is CATSRNRGNYGYTF.

This clonotype was picked up a small number of times. The rearrangement uses TRBV25-1 and TRBJ1-4; TRBD1 might be the D (6 bases). The V gene's germline CDR1 is MGHDK and CDR2 SYGVNS. The CDR3 is made up of 14 amino acids. Trimming took off 6 bases at V and 5 bases at J, with 13 bases between the two ends. Here the CDR3 reads CASRDRIGNEKLFF. The CDR3 bases are TGTGCCAGCAGAGACAGGATCGGCAATGAAAAACTGTTTTTT.

At least ten counts were recorded for this clonotype. The chain carries TRBV12-3 or TRBV12-4 and TRBJ2-1; possible D gene TRBD1, 6 bases. The CDR3 covers 12 residues. Trimming stripped 3 bases from V and 15 bases from J, with 15 bases between. The DNA of the CDR3 is TGTGCCAGCAGTTTCGGGACACGGGGTTTGTTCTTC. Its protein is CASSFGTRGLFF.

This chain connects TRBV5-1 to TRBJ1-1; D may be TRBD1 (5 bases). The ends were cut back, 3 bases at V and 11 bases at J, with 23 bases in the middle. This CDR3 contains 15 residues. The germline V gene encodes CDR1 SGHRS and CDR2 YFSETQ. CDR3 DNA sequence: TGCGCCAGCAGCTCCCGTGCGTCCGGGGAGGGGATGGCTTTCTTT. Translating it yields CASSSRASGEGMAFF. Full variable domain (missing parts from reference TRBV5-1 and TRBJ1-1): KAGVTQTPRYLIKTRGQQVTLSCSPISGHRSVSWYQQTPGQGLQFLFEYFSETQRNKGNFPGRFSGRQFSNSRSEMNVSTLELGDSALYLCASSSRASGEGMAFFGQGTRLTVV.

The sample holds a few counts of this clonotype. The rearrangement links TRBV2 to TRBJ2-1; 11 nucleotides align to TRBD2. The V gene's germline CDR1 is SNHLY and CDR2 FYNNEI. J lost 10 bases, V lost 6 bases, and 2 bases had no gene match. The CDR3 covers 12 residues. The CDR3 nucleotides are TGTGCCAGCAGACTAGCGGGGGTCGAGCAGTTCTTC. It encodes CASRLAGVEQFF.

The V call is TRBV12-3 or TRBV12-4, the J call TRBJ2-5; TRBD2 matches 7 bases. Trimming took 7 bases from V and 3 from J; bases not matched to a gene: 8. The CDR3 is made up of 14 amino acids. The CDR3 sequence is CASTTLAVEETQYF. The CDR3 region has the DNA TGTGCCAGCACTACCCTAGCGGTGGAAGAGACCCAGTACTTC.

The rearrangement uses TRBV12-3 or TRBV12-4 and TRBJ1-1; tentatively, D is TRBD1 (5 bases). Trimming stripped 3 bases from V and 3 bases from J, with 11 bases between. CDR3 length: 14 residues. In nucleotides, the CDR3 is TGTGCCAGCAGTTTCGGGGCGCTGGACACTGAAGCTTTCTTT. This encodes CASSFGALDTEAFF.

V usage is TRBV5-6 and J usage is TRBJ2-5; possible D gene TRBD2, 6 bases. The CDR3 covers 17 residues. Germline values: CDR1 SGHDT, CDR2 YYEEEE. The germline V and J ends were trimmed by 2 bases and 2 bases, with 19 bases remaining between them. CDR3 sequence: CASSFRQGGLLQETQYF. The CDR3 DNA sequence: TGTGCCAGCAGCTTTAGGCAGGGAGGACTTCTTCAAGAGACCCAGTACTTC. Full variable domain (missing parts from reference TRBV5-6 and TRBJ2-5): DAGVTQSPTHLIKTRGQQVTLRCSPKSGHDTVSWYQQALGQGPQFIFQYYEEEERQRGNFPDRFSGHQFPNYSSELNVNALLLGDSALYLCASSFRQGGLLQETQYFGPGTRLLVL.

The genes are TRBV5-1 and TRBJ2-2; D is tentatively TRBD1 or TRBD2 (6 bases each). V was clipped by 10 bases and J by 4 bases, with 17 bases between them. CDR3 length equals 14 residues. Germline CDR1 and CDR2: SGHRS and YFSETQ. CDR3 sequence: CASFGGRLTGELFF. The CDR3 DNA reads as TGCGCCTCGTTCGGGGGCCGTCTCACCGGGGAGCTGTTTTTT.

The rearrangement joins TRBV6-1 to TRBJ2-1; 7 bases fit TRBD2. Germline CDR1 reads MNHNS; CDR2 reads SASEGT. This CDR3 is 15 amino acids long. The ends lost 8 bases at V and 0 bases at J; junction bases unmatched: 7. The chain's CDR3 is CASSPAGRSYNEQFF. CDR3 sequence (DNA): TGTGCCAGCTCCCCAGCGGGACGCTCCTACAATGAGCAGTTCTTC.

The chain joins TRBV18 to TRBJ2-7, with D possibly matching TRBD2 (5 bases). There are 14 residues in the CDR3. The V end was cut by 2 bases, the J end by 0 bases, with 8 bases between. Germline loops: CDR1 KGHSH, CDR2 LQKENI. The CDR3 sequence: CASSPKGVSYEQYF. The CDR3 DNA is TGTGCCAGCTCACCAAAGGGAGTCTCCTACGAGCAGTACTTC.

To note about this clonotype: Germline is not matched at one junction end, which may reflect a read error. V and J are TRBV7-9 and TRBJ1-3, with D possibly TRBD1 on 5 matching bases. CDR1 and CDR2 (germline): SEHNR, FQNEAQ (reference sequence). The CDR3 contains 15 residues. Here the CDR3 reads CASSSGHLSGTTIYF. The CDR3 nucleotides are TGTGCCAGCAGCTCCGGACACCTCTCTGGAACCACCATATATTTT.

This clonotype was picked up a small number of times. The chain has TRBV6-5 and TRBJ2-3; 8 nucleotides line up with TRBD2. Germline-derived CDR1 and CDR2 are MNHEY and SVGAGI. V dropped 2 bases and J dropped 2; count of bases not matched to a gene: 6. The CDR3 consists of 16 residues. The chain's CDR3 is CASSYRAGGTTDTQYF. The CDR3 DNA follows: TGTGCCAGCAGTTACCGGGCGGGGGGCACCACAGATACGCAGTATTTT.

This clonotype was observed a handful of times. The V and J genes are TRBV20-1 and TRBJ2-1, with 16 bases aligning to TRBD2. The CDR3 extends over 16 amino acids. V lost 6 bases and J lost 6; bases outside the gene matches: 8. CDR1 is DFQATT, CDR2 SNEGSKA, per germline (reference sequence). The CDR3 DNA follows: TGCAGTGCAAAGGGACTAGCGGGGGGGCTCGGCAATGAGCAGTTCTTC. This gives the protein CSAKGLAGGLGNEQFF.

This clonotype was counted between two and nine times. The chain has TRBV7-4 and TRBJ1-1; maybe TRBD1 (5 bases). V lost 4 bases and J lost 1, with 16 bases in between. Germline CDR1 is SGHVT and CDR2 is SQSDAQ. This CDR3 is 16 amino acids long. CDR3 residues: CASSSQRGQENTEAFF. DNA of the CDR3: TGTGCCAGCAGCTCCCAAAGGGGCCAGGAGAACACTGAAGCTTTCTTT. The variable domain in full, completed from reference TRBV7-4 and TRBJ1-1, reads GAGVSQSPRYKVAKRGRDVALRCDSISGHVTLYWYRQTLGQGSEVLTYSQSDAQRDKSGRPSGRFSAERPERSVSTLKIQRTEQGDSAVYLCASSSQRGQENTEAFFGQGTRLTVV.

The chain couples TRBV7-8 to TRBJ2-5; 9 bases align to TRBD2. The CDR3 is made up of 15 amino acids. Germline assignment: CDR1 SGHVS and CDR2 FQNEAQ. V shed 6 bases, J shed 6 bases, and the junction held 11 bases outside the gene matches. Here the CDR3 reads CASRVRRGGSKTQYF. CDR3 bases: TGTGCCAGCAGGGTTCGGCGGGGGGGCTCAAAGACCCAGTACTTC.

CDR3: CASRIGTGDQPQHF. Here the CDR3 DNA reads TGTGCCAGCAGGATTGGGACAGGCGATCAGCCCCAGCATTTT. The chain carries TRBV12-3 or TRBV12-4 and TRBJ1-5, with TRBD1 identical over 8 bases. Unmatched junction bases numbered 6, after V lost 6 bases and J lost 5 bases. This CDR3 has 14 amino acids.

This clonotype was picked up one time. The V call is TRBV11-2, the J call TRBJ2-7; 10 positions agree with TRBD1. The CDR3 is 15 amino acids. Looked up from germline, CDR1 is SGHAT and CDR2 is FQNNGV. After removal of 3 bases from V and 6 bases from J, the junction contained 8 bases not matched to a gene. This CDR3 reads CASSFPGQGVLEQYF. The DNA for the CDR3 is TGTGCCAGCAGCTTCCCCGGACAGGGGGTTCTCGAGCAGTACTTC. Filled out from reference TRBV11-2 and TRBJ2-7, the complete variable domain reads EAGVAQSPRYKIIEKRQSVAFWCNPISGHATLYWYQQILGQGPKLLIQFQNNGVVDDSQLPKDRFSAERLKGVDSTLKIQPAKLEDSAVYLCASSFPGQGVLEQYFGPGTRLTVT.

This clonotype showed up just once. The chain employs TRBV3-1 and TRBJ2-7; 7 bases line up with TRBD2. From germline, CDR1 is LGHDT and CDR2 YNNKEL (reference sequence). The CDR3 has 16 residues. The V segment lost 1 base and the J segment 2 bases; nucleotides outside the gene matches: 8. Here the CDR3 reads CASSQGWLADAYEQYF. CDR3 nucleotides: TGTGCCAGCAGCCAAGGATGGCTAGCGGATGCCTACGAGCAGTACTTC.